Following are 21 T cell receptor beta chains from one sample sequenced in a study of T cell responses to AZD1222 COVID-19 vaccine (dated by TCRdb to the early 2020s). To prepare the library, the immunoSEQ multiplex PCR assay was applied. TCRdb retrieved this table from immuneACCESS and kept in-frame rearrangements only. Not all clones are present; in checked studies, unresolved V genes account for under half, and no reason is known for the remainder. In this sample the table shows 100,000 or so clones, roughly nine tenths of which occur a single time. The ten largest account for 2% to 3% of the sample. Explained via the paper, the time point label denotes: about 28 days (+/-7) after the second vaccine dose. The sequencing used peripheral blood, collected 28 days after the second AZD1222 dose. The receptors derive from an adult who received the AZD1222 COVID-19 vaccine.

This clone has more than one count but fewer than ten. This chain connects TRBV28 to TRBJ1-2, with 7 nucleotides matching TRBD1. The length of the CDR3 is 13 residues. Germline V gene sequence: CDR1 MDHEN, CDR2 SYDVKM. The junction had 6 bases not matched to a gene; V was cut back by 8 bases and J by 3 bases. The chain's CDR3 is CASRTGQDYGYTF. The CDR3, as DNA: TGTGCCAGCCGGACAGGCCAAGACTATGGCTACACCTTC.

Only one count was recorded for this clone. The CDR3 region has the DNA TGTGCCTCGGACAGGGGCGATGGCTACACCTTC. Protein product: CASDRGDGYTF. The gene calls are TRBV2 and TRBJ1-2; 9 bases align to TRBD1. The V and J ends lost 11 bases and 6 bases, in that order; junction bases with no gene match: 4. The CDR3 has 11 amino acids. The germline CDR1 and CDR2 sequences are SNHLY and FYNNEI.

The count of this clone is one. The V gene is TRBV18, the J gene TRBJ1-5; perhaps TRBD1 as D (6 bases). The ends were cut back, 0 bases at V and 1 base at J, with 13 bases in the middle. The CDR3 sequence is 17 residues long. CDR1 is KGHSH, CDR2 LQKENI, per germline. The CDR3 nucleotides are TGTGCCAGCTCACCACCAACGGCAGGGGCGAGCAATCAGCCCCAGCATTTT. Translated, it gives CASSPPTAGASNQPQHF.

The V call is TRBV4-2, the J call TRBJ2-1; possibly TRBD1 for D (5 bases). There are 18 residues in the CDR3. The V gene lost 0 bases and the J gene lost 0 bases, with 15 bases spanning the gap. Germline V lookup: CDR1 LGHNA, CDR2 YNFKEQ. The CDR3 spells CASSQDRGGYDSYNEQFF. In nucleotides, the CDR3 is TGTGCCAGCAGCCAAGATAGGGGCGGTTATGACTCCTACAATGAGCAGTTCTTC.

The CDR3 here is CASSFSAYSGNTIYF. CDR3 in DNA: TGTGCCAGCAGTTTTAGTGCCTACTCTGGAAACACCATATATTTT. V and J are TRBV28 and TRBJ1-3; D unclear. V lost 3 bases and J lost 0, with 9 bases in between. There are 15 residues in the CDR3. Germline-derived CDR1 and CDR2 are MDHEN and SYDVKM.

This sequence joins TRBV7-2 and TRBJ1-5; 9 bases agree with TRBD1. With V trimmed by 1 base and J by 6 bases, 4 bases remained unmatched. CDR1 is SGHTA and CDR2 is FQGNSA in the germline V gene. The length of the CDR3 is 15 residues. The CDR3: CASSLVTGGSQPQHF. The CDR3 DNA reads as TGTGCCAGCAGCTTAGTGACAGGGGGTAGTCAGCCCCAGCATTTT.

The rearrangement joins TRBV19 to TRBJ1-5; D perhaps matches TRBD1 (6 bases). This CDR3 is 14 amino acids long. The germline V gene has CDR1 LNHDA and CDR2 SQIVND (reference sequence). The V end lost 6 bases, the J end lost 5 bases, and 14 bases lay between the germline ends. Here the CDR3 DNA reads TGTGCCAGTAGCCCGACGGGGGGCCATCAGCCCCAGCATTTT. Its protein is CASSPTGGHQPQHF.

This chain joins TRBV5-1 and TRBJ1-1; D call uncertain. The CDR3 length is 15 residues. CDR1 is SGHRS, CDR2 YFSETQ, per germline. The V and J ends lost 4 bases and 2 bases respectively, with 15 bases between them. DNA of the CDR3: TGCGCCAGCAGCCAACAAAAAGGGAGTAACACTGAAGCTTTCTTT. It translates to CASSQQKGSNTEAFF.

The V gene is TRBV7-2, the J gene TRBJ2-7; TRBD2 matches at 12 bases. The CDR3 loop spans 14 amino acids. Trimming took 4 bases from V and 3 from J; bases not matched to a gene: 1. Germline CDR1 SGHTA, CDR2 FQGNSA. As DNA, the CDR3 is TGTGCCAGCAGCTCACTAGCGGGAGGCTACGAGCAGTACTTC. It encodes CASSSLAGGYEQYF.

The chain combines TRBV5-1 with TRBJ2-1; D not certain. With 6 bases removed from V and 5 bases from J, the gap between germline ends came to 21 bases. CDR1 SGHRS and CDR2 YFSETQ come from the germline V gene. This CDR3 contains 16 residues. This CDR3 is CASTLLVGPTHNEQFF. The CDR3, as DNA: TGCGCCAGCACCCTTTTAGTAGGCCCCACACACAATGAGCAGTTCTTC.

This clone was detected only once. The chain carries TRBV9 and TRBJ2-7; TRBD1 matches at 7 bases. Germline values: CDR1 SGDLS, CDR2 YYNGEE. J lost 2 bases, V lost 4 bases, and 6 bases had no gene match. The length of the CDR3 is 14 residues. CDR3 sequence: CASSPPDRPYEQYF. CDR3 DNA: TGTGCCAGCAGCCCCCCGGACAGGCCCTACGAGCAGTACTTC.

The sample holds a few counts of this clone. The chain couples TRBV24-1 to TRBJ1-5; possibly TRBD1 for D (6 bases). This CDR3 comprises 13 residues. V lost 8 bases and J 2 bases, leaving 9 bases between the germline ends. The V gene's germline CDR1 is KGHDR and CDR2 SFDVKD. As DNA, the CDR3 is TGTGCCACCAATACAGGGCGCAATCAGCCCCAGCATTTT. Translated: CATNTGRNQPQHF.

This clone was counted only a few times. This chain uses TRBV29-1 with TRBJ1-2; D is ambiguous. V dropped 5 bases and J dropped 0 bases, with 7 bases sitting between them. This CDR3 has 12 residues. Germline assignment: CDR1 SQVTM and CDR2 ANQGSEA. CDR3 DNA sequence: TGCAGCGTTCCAAGAGCTAACTATGGCTACACCTTC. Translated: CSVPRANYGYTF.

The chain is built from TRBV6-1 and TRBJ2-5, with D perhaps TRBD1 (6 bases). CDR1 is MNHNS, CDR2 SASEGT, per germline. V lost 3 bases to trimming and J lost 4 bases, with 18 bases between them. The CDR3 totals 16 residues. The CDR3 coding sequence is TGTGCCAGCAGTGATCTCCACAGGGAATGGGGAGAGACCCAGTACTTC. Translating it yields CASSDLHREWGETQYF.

The chain's CDR3 is CASSQEGLGEGYEQYF. CDR3 DNA: TGTGCCAGCAGCCAAGAAGGGTTGGGGGAGGGCTACGAGCAGTACTTC. This chain uses TRBV4-2 with TRBJ2-7; 7 positions agree with TRBD2. CDR1 is LGHNA and CDR2 is YNFKEQ in the germline V gene. This CDR3 contains 16 residues. V lost 0 bases, J lost 3 bases, and 8 bases stayed unmatched.

DNA of the CDR3: TGTGCTAGTGGTTTCGAGGGACTCCCGGATGGCTACACCTTC. Amino acids: CASGFEGLPDGYTF. The rearrangement uses TRBV12-5 and TRBJ1-2, with a weak D call TRBD1 (5 bases). The V gene lost 3 bases and the J gene lost 6 bases, with 14 bases spanning the gap. The CDR3 contains 14 residues. Germline CDR1 LGHNT, CDR2 FRNRAP.

This chain joins TRBV6-1 and TRBJ1-2; unclear D gene. V dropped 2 bases and J dropped 4 bases, with 5 bases sitting between them. The CDR3 runs to 12 residues. Germline lookup yields CDR1 MNHNS and CDR2 SASEGT. The CDR3 nucleotides are TGTGCCAGCAGTGAACTCGGCTATGGCTACACCTTC. Translating it yields CASSELGYGYTF.

The genes are TRBV9 and TRBJ2-3; possibly TRBD1 or TRBD2 for D (5 bases each). Germline values: CDR1 SGDLS, CDR2 YYNGEE. The CDR3 covers 17 residues. With 3 bases removed from V and 2 bases from J, the gap between germline ends came to 19 bases. CDR3 in DNA: TGTGCCAGCAGCGCCACCCCGAGGGGCAGGCACACAGATACGCAGTATTTT. Its translation is CASSATPRGRHTDTQYF.

The chain recombines TRBV28 with TRBJ1-4, with D possibly matching TRBD1 (6 bases). The CDR3 spans 16 residues. The V end lost 5 bases, the J end lost 12 bases, and 25 bases lay between the germline ends. Germline CDR1 is MDHEN and CDR2 is SYDVKM. In DNA, the CDR3 is TGTGCCAGCAGTGGATCTACCTTCGAGGGGGACGGGGAACTGTTTTTT. The encoded protein is CASSGSTFEGDGELFF.

The chain joins TRBV18 to TRBJ2-5, with D perhaps being TRBD1 or TRBD2 (6 bases each). Germline CDR1 KGHSH, CDR2 LQKENI. V was pared by 1 base and J by 1 base, with 10 bases between. This CDR3 spans 15 amino acids. CDR3 nucleotides: TGTGCCAGCTCACCACAGGGGGGAGGCCAAGAGACCCAGTACTTC. Translation: CASSPQGGGQETQYF.

The chain is built from TRBV11-1 and TRBJ2-1, with 9 bases lining up with TRBD1. Germline V gene data show CDR1 as SGHAT and CDR2 as FQDESV (reference sequence). This CDR3 has 14 amino acids. The V segment lost 5 bases and the J segment 5 bases; nucleotides outside the gene matches: 4. The CDR3 spells CASSRGTGNNEQFF. In nucleotides, the CDR3 is TGTGCCAGCAGCAGGGGGACAGGGAACAATGAGCAGTTCTTC. Full variable domain (outside the CDR3, taken from reference TRBV11-1 and TRBJ2-1): EAEVAQSPRYKITEKSQAVAFWCDPISGHATLYWYRQILGQGPELLVQFQDESVVDDSQLPKDRFSAERLKGVDSTLKIQPAELGDSAMYLCASSRGTGNNEQFFGPGTRLTVL.